What follows are 21 T cell receptor beta chains derived from one specimen sequenced in a study of CD8 T cells in ankylosing spondylitis. Study results and limitations: Ankylosing spondylitis blood appeared to be characterized by a TCR beta motif of several highly homologous variants.

Their specific antigens are unknown. TCRdb itself ran the 5' RACE reads through MiXCR, one entry per CDR3 protein. Altogether some 400,000 distinct CDR3 sequences are present, approximately 20% being singletons, with the ten largest covering about 17%. Sequencing was performed on blood, either unsorted or a sorted T cell fraction (not recorded which). The receptors stem from a male donor with ankylosing spondylitis.

This clonotype was detected many times. A read error may produce the germline difference seen at one junction end. This chain connects TRBV5-1 to TRBJ1-5; a possible D gene is TRBD1 (6 bases). This CDR3 region has 15 residues. Per the germline V gene, CDR1 is SGHRS and CDR2 is YFSETQ. The CDR3: CASSLGGRGNQPQHF. In nucleotides, the CDR3 is TGTGCCAGCAGCTTAGGGGGAAGGGGGAATCAGCCCCAGCATTTT.

This clonotype appeared a few times. The chain joins TRBV7-3 to TRBJ2-1; 12 nucleotides agree with TRBD2. CDR1 SGHTA and CDR2 FQGTGA come from the germline V gene. This CDR3 has 16 amino acids. V lost 6 bases to trimming and J lost 4 bases; unmatched junction nucleotides: 7. Here the CDR3 reads CASRTSGSEEYNEQFF. The CDR3 region has the DNA TGTGCCAGCAGGACTAGCGGGAGTGAGGAATACAATGAGCAGTTCTTC.

This clonotype was detected ten times or more. The rearrangement uses TRBV28 and TRBJ1-4, with D unresolved. The V end was cut by 8 bases, the J end by 0 bases, with 16 bases between. The CDR3 runs to 16 residues. Germline CDR1 is MDHEN and CDR2 is SYDVKM. CDR3 protein: CASRYHGQATNEKLFF. The CDR3 DNA reads as TGTGCCAGCCGCTATCATGGGCAAGCAACTAATGAAAAACTGTTTTTT.

This chain links TRBV18 with TRBJ1-4; maybe TRBD1 (5 bases). Per the germline V gene, CDR1 is KGHSH and CDR2 is LQKENI. V lost 3 bases and J lost 8, with 16 bases in between. This CDR3 contains 15 residues. Here the CDR3 DNA reads TGTGCCAGCTCACCGTCAGGGCAGGCGTACGAAAAACTGTTTTTT. Its protein is CASSPSGQAYEKLFF.

This clonotype has only a few counts. Its ends do not fully match the called genes, so a read error is possible. This rearrangement joins TRBV3-1 to TRBJ2-3; 8 bases agree with TRBD2. Germline values: CDR1 LGHDT, CDR2 YNNKEL (reference sequence). The CDR3 spans 15 residues. The CDR3 spells CASSPIAGYTDTQYF. The CDR3 nucleotides are TGTGCTAGCAGCCCCATAGCGGGATACACAGATACGCAGTATTTT.

The chain combines TRBV4-2 with TRBJ2-2; TRBD2 matches 8 bases. Trimming removed 4 bases from V and 5 bases from J; junction bases left unmatched: 6. In germline, CDR1 is LGHNA, CDR2 YNFKEQ. This CDR3 comprises 15 residues. The CDR3 DNA sequence: TGTGCCAGCAGCCGCCCGGGACTAGTTACCGGGGAGCTGTTTTTT. This sequence encodes CASSRPGLVTGELFF.

The chain joins TRBV28 to TRBJ2-5, with TRBD2 matching over 9 bases. The CDR3 covers 14 residues. V lost 6 bases and J lost 3; bases outside the gene matches: 5. Germline assignment: CDR1 MDHEN and CDR2 SYDVKM. The CDR3 here is CASSSGLAKETQYF. CDR3 DNA: TGTGCCAGCAGCTCGGGACTAGCTAAAGAGACCCAGTACTTC.

This clonotype has only a few counts. V gene TRBV20-1 combines with J gene TRBJ1-5, with a possible D match to TRBD1 (5 bases). The germline CDR1 and CDR2 sequences are DFQATT and SNEGSKA (reference sequence). This CDR3 contains 12 residues. V lost 7 bases and J lost 6, with 13 bases in between. CDR3 sequence (DNA): TGCAGTGGGGGATTGGGGGTTCAGCCCCAGCATTTT. Protein sequence: CSGGLGVQPQHF.

The chain recombines TRBV5-6 with TRBJ2-2, with D unresolved. In germline, CDR1 is SGHDT, CDR2 YYEEEE. V was cut by 2 bases and J by 1 base, with 9 bases left in between. This CDR3 has 15 amino acids. CDR3 loop: CASSFRSWNTGELFF. In nucleotides, the CDR3 is TGTGCCAGCAGCTTCCGAAGTTGGAACACCGGGGAGCTGTTTTTT.

V usage is TRBV6-5 and J usage is TRBJ2-1; D not certain. Germline CDR1 is MNHEY and CDR2 is SVGAGI. The ends were cut back, 1 base at V and 9 bases at J, with 4 bases in the middle. The CDR3 runs to 11 residues. The CDR3 protein is CASSYLAEQFF. In DNA form, the CDR3 reads TGTGCCAGCAGTTACTTGGCTGAGCAGTTCTTC.

The chain employs TRBV10-3 and TRBJ2-1, with TRBD1 matching over 9 bases. This CDR3 is 13 amino acids long. The V and J ends lost 6 bases and 4 bases, in that order; junction bases with no gene match: 1. Germline lookup yields CDR1 ENHRY and CDR2 SYGVKD. CDR3 bases: TGTGCCATCAGGGGACAGGGTTACAATGAGCAGTTCTTC. Translated, it gives CAIRGQGYNEQFF.

The gene calls are TRBV12-3 or TRBV12-4 and TRBJ1-5; TRBD1 agrees at 8 bases. This CDR3 is 16 amino acids long. V trimming: 2 bases; J trimming: 4 bases; junction bases outside the gene matches: 7. The CDR3 here is CASSLYRGVENQPQHF. As DNA, the CDR3 is TGTGCCAGCAGTTTATACAGGGGGGTTGAAAATCAGCCCCAGCATTTT.

V and J are TRBV19 and TRBJ2-5, with TRBD1 matching 9 bases. The CDR3 sequence is 14 residues long. Germline values: CDR1 LNHDA, CDR2 SQIVND (reference sequence). After removal of 4 bases from V and 5 bases from J, the junction contained 5 bases not matched to a gene. DNA of the CDR3: TGTGCCAGTAGTACGGGACAGGGCGGGGAGACCCAGTACTTC. Protein sequence: CASSTGQGGETQYF.

There are many counts of this clonotype. This chain links TRBV29-1 with TRBJ2-7; 9 bases are shared with TRBD2. With V trimmed by 6 bases and J by 0 bases, 6 bases remained unmatched. The CDR3 covers 14 residues. CDR1 is SQVTM and CDR2 is ANQGSEA in the germline V gene. CDR3 DNA: TGCAGCGTCGAACTAGCGGGTATCTCCTACGAGCAGTACTTC. Encoded protein: CSVELAGISYEQYF.

This clonotype appeared many times. J is TRBJ2-7 and V is TRBV7-6, with D maybe TRBD2 (6 bases). Germline loops: CDR1 SGHVS, CDR2 FNYEAQ. Trimming stripped 2 bases from V and 5 bases from J, with 16 bases between. CDR3 length: 15 residues. In nucleotides, the CDR3 is TGTGCCAGCAGCTTAAGGTCGGGAGCTTCAGACGAGCAGTACTTC. It encodes CASSLRSGASDEQYF.

The rearrangement uses TRBV4-2 and TRBJ2-3; 9 bases are a match to TRBD2. V was pared by 0 bases and J by 8 bases, with 9 bases of the junction left unmatched. CDR3 size: 16 residues. Germline CDR1 is LGHNA and CDR2 is YNFKEQ. In DNA form, the CDR3 reads TGTGCCAGCAGCCAAGATCTGGGAAATAGCGGGAGTACGCAGTATTTT. Residues: CASSQDLGNSGSTQYF.

V usage is TRBV5-1 and J usage is TRBJ2-3; 10 nucleotides match TRBD1. V shed 2 bases, J shed 1 base, and the junction held 4 bases outside the gene matches. CDR3 length: 16 residues. The V gene's germline CDR1 is SGHRS and CDR2 YFSETQ. The CDR3 sequence: CASSFTGTGGTDTQYF. The CDR3 DNA reads as TGCGCCAGCAGCTTTACCGGGACAGGGGGCACAGATACGCAGTATTTT.

Only a few counts were recorded for this clonotype. The J gene is TRBJ2-1, the V gene TRBV2; D unresolved. The CDR3 contains 16 residues. Trimming took off 4 bases at V and 3 bases at J, with 16 bases between the two ends. Germline CDR1 reads SNHLY; CDR2 reads FYNNEI. The CDR3 region has the DNA TGTGCCAGCAGTGGACGGGTGGGGTACAGCTACAATGAGCAGTTCTTC. Amino acids: CASSGRVGYSYNEQFF.

The chain couples TRBV7-3 to TRBJ2-2, with TRBD2 matching over 11 bases. Germline V lookup: CDR1 SGHTA, CDR2 FQGTGA. Trimming removed 0 bases from V and 3 bases from J; junction bases left unmatched: 6. There are 18 residues in the CDR3. CDR3 amino acids: CASSLTGTSGWYTGELFF. For the CDR3, the DNA is TGTGCCAGCAGCTTAACGGGGACTAGCGGATGGTACACCGGGGAGCTGTTTTTT.

This chain links TRBV29-1 with TRBJ2-7; no clear D. CDR3 length: 12 amino acids. In germline, CDR1 is SQVTM, CDR2 ANQGSEA. V lost 5 bases to trimming and J lost 5 bases, with 13 bases between them. The CDR3 protein is CSVCYVGDEQYF. CDR3 nucleotide sequence: TGCAGCGTTTGCTACGTTGGTGACGAGCAGTACTTC.

The chain uses TRBV9 and TRBJ1-1, with D perhaps matching TRBD1 (6 bases). The CDR3 spans 15 residues. Germline-derived CDR1 and CDR2 are SGDLS and YYNGEE. With 0 bases removed from V and 5 bases from J, the gap between germline ends came to 14 bases. CDR3 amino acids: CASSVDRGARTEAFF. The CDR3 bases are TGTGCCAGCAGCGTAGACCGGGGGGCGCGAACTGAAGCTTTCTTT.